The 4 T cell receptor beta chains below all came from one sample that was sequenced in a study of T cell responses to AZD1222 COVID-19 vaccine. Method: immunoSEQ multiplex PCR; TCRdb's copy keeps in-frame clones and lacks some. The table includes 95,000 to 150,000 clones, approximately 89% detected once. The source material was peripheral blood, sampled on day 0 of AZD1222 vaccination. Receptors were obtained from an adult in good health.

The sample holds one count of this clone. V is TRBV12-3 or TRBV12-4 and J is TRBJ1-3; TRBD1 is a possible D gene (5 bases). The length of the CDR3 is 11 residues. Trimming cost V 6 bases and J 9 bases, with 9 bases left between them. The DNA of the CDR3 is TGTGCCAGCAGCGACAGAGGCACCATATATTTT. Translating it yields CASSDRGTIYF.

The CDR3 coding sequence is TGTGCCAGCAGCTTAGTAGGTCCAGGGCGGTATAATTCACCCCTCCACTTT. It specifies CASSLVGPGRYNSPLHF. The chain recombines TRBV7-2 with TRBJ1-6; D perhaps matches TRBD1 (5 bases). V lost 1 base and J 4 bases, leaving 14 bases between the germline ends. Germline assignment: CDR1 SGHTA and CDR2 FQGNSA. The CDR3 loop spans 17 amino acids.

The rearrangement links TRBV27 to TRBJ2-4, with 11 bases lining up with TRBD2. The CDR3 contains 15 residues. V was clipped by 5 bases and J by 6 bases; unmatched bases: 6. Per the germline V gene, CDR1 is MNHEY and CDR2 is SMNVEV (reference sequence). CDR3 in amino acids: CASSPPGTSGNIQYF. The CDR3 coding sequence is TGTGCCAGCAGTCCCCCCGGGACTAGCGGAAACATTCAGTACTTC.

With regard to this clone: The same CDR3 arises from other DNA sequences in this sample as well. The V call is TRBV7-9, the J call TRBJ2-7, with D possibly being TRBD2 (6 bases). Germline V gene data show CDR1 as SEHNR and CDR2 as FQNEAQ (reference sequence). This CDR3 region has 13 residues. With 6 bases removed from V and 3 bases from J, the gap between germline ends came to 12 bases. The CDR3 spells CASSQGGIYEQYF. The DNA for the CDR3 is TGTGCCAGCAGTCAAGGCGGGATCTACGAGCAGTACTTC.